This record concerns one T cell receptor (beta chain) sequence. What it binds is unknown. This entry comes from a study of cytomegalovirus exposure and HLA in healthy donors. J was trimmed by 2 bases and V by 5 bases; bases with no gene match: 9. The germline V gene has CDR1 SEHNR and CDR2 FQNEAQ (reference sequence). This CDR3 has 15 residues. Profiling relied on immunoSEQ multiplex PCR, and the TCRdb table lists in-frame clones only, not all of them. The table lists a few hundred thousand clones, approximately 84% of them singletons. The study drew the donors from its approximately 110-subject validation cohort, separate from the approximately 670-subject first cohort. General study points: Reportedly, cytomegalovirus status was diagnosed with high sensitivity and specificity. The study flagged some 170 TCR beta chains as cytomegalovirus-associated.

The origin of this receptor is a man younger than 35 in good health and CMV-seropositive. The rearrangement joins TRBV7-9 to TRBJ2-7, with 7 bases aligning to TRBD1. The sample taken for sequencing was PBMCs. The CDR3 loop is CASSPARGRTYEQYF. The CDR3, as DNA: TGTGCCAGCAGCCCTGCAAGGGGGCGGACCTACGAGCAGTACTTC.